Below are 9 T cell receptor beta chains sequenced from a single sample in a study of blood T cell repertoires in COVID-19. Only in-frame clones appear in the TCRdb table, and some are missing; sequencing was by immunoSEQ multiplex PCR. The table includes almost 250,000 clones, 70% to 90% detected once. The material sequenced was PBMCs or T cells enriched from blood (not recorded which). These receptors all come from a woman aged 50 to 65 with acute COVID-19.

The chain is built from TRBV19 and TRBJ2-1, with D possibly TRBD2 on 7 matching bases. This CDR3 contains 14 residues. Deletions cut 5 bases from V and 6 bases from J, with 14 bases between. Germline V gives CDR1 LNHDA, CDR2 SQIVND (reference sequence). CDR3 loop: CASSRRGGGNEQFF. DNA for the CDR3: TGTGCCAGTAGTCGAAGGGGGGGTGGCAATGAGCAGTTCTTC.

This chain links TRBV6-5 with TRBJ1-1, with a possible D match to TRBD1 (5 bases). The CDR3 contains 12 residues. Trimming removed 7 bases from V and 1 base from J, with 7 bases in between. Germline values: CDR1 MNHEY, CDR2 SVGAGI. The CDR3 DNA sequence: TGTGCCAGCACGGGGGAGAACACTGAAGCTTTCTTT. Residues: CASTGENTEAFF.

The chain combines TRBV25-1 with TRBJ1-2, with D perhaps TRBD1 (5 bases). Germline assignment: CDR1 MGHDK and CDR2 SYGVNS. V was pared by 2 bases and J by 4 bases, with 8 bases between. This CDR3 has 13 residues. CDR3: CASSEVTGYGYTF. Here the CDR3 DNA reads TGTGCCAGCAGTGAAGTAACAGGCTATGGCTACACCTTC.

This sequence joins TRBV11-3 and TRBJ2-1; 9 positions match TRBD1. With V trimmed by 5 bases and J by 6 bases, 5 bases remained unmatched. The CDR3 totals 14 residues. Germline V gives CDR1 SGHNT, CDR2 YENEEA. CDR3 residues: CASSNRDRANEQFF. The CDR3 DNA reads TGTGCCAGCAGCAACCGGGACAGGGCCAATGAGCAGTTCTTC.

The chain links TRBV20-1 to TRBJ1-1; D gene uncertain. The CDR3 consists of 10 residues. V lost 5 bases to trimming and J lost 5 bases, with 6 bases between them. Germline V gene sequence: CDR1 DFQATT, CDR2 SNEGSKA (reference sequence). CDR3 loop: CSAGGTEAFF. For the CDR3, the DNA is TGCAGTGCTGGCGGAACTGAAGCTTTCTTT.

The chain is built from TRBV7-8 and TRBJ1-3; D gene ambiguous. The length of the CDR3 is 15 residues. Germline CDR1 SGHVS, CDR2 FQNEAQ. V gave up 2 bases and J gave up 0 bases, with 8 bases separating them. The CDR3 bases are TGTGCCAGCAGCTTACGGGGAAACTCTGGAAACACCATATATTTT. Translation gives CASSLRGNSGNTIYF.

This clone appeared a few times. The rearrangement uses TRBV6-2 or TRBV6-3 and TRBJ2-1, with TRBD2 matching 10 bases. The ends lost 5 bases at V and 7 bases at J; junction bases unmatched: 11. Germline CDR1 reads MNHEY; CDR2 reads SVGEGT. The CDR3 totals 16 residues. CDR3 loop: CASSHGLAVGGNEQFF. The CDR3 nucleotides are TGTGCCAGCAGTCACGGACTAGCGGTCGGTGGGAATGAGCAGTTCTTC.

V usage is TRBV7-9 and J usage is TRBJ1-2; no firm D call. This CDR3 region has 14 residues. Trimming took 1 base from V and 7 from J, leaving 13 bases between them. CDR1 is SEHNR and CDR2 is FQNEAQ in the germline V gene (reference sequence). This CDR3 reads CASSLGSPLSGYTF. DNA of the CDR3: TGTGCCAGCAGCTTAGGTTCCCCTCTGAGTGGCTACACCTTC.

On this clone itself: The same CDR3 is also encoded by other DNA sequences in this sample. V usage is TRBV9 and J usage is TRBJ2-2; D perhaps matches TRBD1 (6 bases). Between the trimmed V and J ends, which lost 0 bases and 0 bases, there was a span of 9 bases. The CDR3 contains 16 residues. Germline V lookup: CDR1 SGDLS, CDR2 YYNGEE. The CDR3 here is CASSVGGLANTGELFF. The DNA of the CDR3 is TGTGCCAGCAGCGTAGGGGGGCTCGCGAACACCGGGGAGCTGTTTTTT.